Listed here is a single T cell receptor (beta chain). V lost 5 bases, J lost 4 bases, and 11 bases lay in between. This CDR3 region has 13 residues. The data were obtained in a study of blood T cell repertoires in COVID-19. Study-wide context: Specimens from acute and convalescent COVID-19 originated in the United States, Italy and Spain. T cells, B-cell-depleted T cells, or PBMCs supplied cDNA or gDNA.

In the original workflow: Nucleated cell number was recorded as an estimate derived from reference gene primer amplification. Some clones are missing from TCRdb's copy, which holds only in-frame ones; the method was immunoSEQ multiplex PCR. The DNA gave D and trimming, while V, J and clone size come from that table. Of over 200,000 clones in the sample, about 88% were seen once. The specimen was peripheral blood. This clonotype was sampled from a middle-aged man with active or convalescent COVID-19. V and J are TRBV12-3 or TRBV12-4 and TRBJ1-2; tentatively, D is TRBD1 (6 bases). CDR3 DNA: TGTGCCAGCAGTCCGACAGGCCTCTATGGCTACACCTTC. As protein: CASSPTGLYGYTF.